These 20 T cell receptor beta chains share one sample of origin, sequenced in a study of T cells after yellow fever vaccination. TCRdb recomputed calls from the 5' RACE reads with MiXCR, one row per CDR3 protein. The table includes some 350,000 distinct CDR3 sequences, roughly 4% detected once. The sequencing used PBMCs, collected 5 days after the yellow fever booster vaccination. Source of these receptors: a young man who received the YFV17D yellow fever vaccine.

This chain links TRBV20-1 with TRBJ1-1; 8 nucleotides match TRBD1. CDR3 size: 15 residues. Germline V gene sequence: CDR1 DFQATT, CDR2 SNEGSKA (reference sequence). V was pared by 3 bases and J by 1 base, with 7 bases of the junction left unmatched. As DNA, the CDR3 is TGCAGTGCTAGTTTTCAGGGGGCGACGAACACTGAAGCTTTCTTT. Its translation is CSASFQGATNTEAFF.

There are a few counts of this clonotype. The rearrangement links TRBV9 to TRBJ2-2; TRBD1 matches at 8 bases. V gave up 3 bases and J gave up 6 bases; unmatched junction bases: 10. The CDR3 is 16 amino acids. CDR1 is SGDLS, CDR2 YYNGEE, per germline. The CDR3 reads CASSGTGPWSPGELFF. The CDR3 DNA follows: TGTGCCAGCAGCGGGACAGGGCCCTGGAGCCCCGGGGAGCTGTTTTTT.

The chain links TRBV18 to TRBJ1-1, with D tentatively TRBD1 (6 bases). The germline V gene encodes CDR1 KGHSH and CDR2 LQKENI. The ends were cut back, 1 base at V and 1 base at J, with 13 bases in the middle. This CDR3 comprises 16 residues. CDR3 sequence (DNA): TGTGCCAGCTCACCACTAGCGAGGGGGGGGAACACTGAAGCTTTCTTT. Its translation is CASSPLARGGNTEAFF.

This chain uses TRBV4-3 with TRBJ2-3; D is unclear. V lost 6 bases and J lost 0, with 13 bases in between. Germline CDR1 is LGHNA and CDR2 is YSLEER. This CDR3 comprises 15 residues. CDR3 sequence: CASRQLARSTDTQYF. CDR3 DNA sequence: TGCGCCAGCAGACAGCTGGCTCGGAGCACAGATACGCAGTATTTT.

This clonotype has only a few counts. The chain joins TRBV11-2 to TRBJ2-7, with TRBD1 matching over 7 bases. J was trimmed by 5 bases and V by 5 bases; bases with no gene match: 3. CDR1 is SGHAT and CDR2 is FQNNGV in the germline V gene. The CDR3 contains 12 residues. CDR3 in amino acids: CASSRDRDEQYV. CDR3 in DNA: TGTGCCAGCAGCCGTGACAGGGACGAGCAGTACGTC.

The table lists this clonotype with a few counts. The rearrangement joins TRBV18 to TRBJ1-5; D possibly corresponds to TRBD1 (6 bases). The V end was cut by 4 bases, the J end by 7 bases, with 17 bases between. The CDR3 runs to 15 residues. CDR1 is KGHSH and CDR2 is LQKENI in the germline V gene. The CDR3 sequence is CASSLNPGDGQPQHF. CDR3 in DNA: TGTGCCAGCTCACTCAATCCAGGGGATGGGCAGCCCCAGCATTTT.

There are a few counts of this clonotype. The CDR3 loop is CSARDLTGIPTEAFF. The CDR3 region has the DNA TGCAGTGCCCGCGACCTAACAGGGATTCCCACTGAAGCTTTCTTT. This sequence joins TRBV20-1 and TRBJ1-1; TRBD1 might be the D (6 bases). The CDR3 covers 15 residues. The germline V gene has CDR1 DFQATT and CDR2 SNEGSKA (reference sequence). The V and J ends lost 6 bases and 4 bases respectively, with 21 bases between them.

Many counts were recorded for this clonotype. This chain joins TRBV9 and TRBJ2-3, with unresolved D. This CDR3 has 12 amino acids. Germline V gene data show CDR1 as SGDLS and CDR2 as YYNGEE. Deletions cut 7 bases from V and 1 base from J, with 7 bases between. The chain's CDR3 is CASSYGTDTQYF. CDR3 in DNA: TGTGCCAGCTCGTATGGCACAGATACGCAGTATTTT.

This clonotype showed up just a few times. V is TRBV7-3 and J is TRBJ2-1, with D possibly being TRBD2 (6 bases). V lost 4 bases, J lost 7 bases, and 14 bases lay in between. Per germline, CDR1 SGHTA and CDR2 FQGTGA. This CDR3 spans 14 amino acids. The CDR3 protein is CASSSRGAVNEQFF. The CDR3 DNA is TGTGCCAGCAGCTCCCGCGGGGCAGTAAATGAGCAGTTCTTC.

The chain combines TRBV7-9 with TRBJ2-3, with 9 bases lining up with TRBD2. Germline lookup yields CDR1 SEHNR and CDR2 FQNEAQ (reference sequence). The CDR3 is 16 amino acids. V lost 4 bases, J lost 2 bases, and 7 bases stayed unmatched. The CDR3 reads CASSYPLAGNTDTQYF. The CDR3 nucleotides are TGTGCCAGCAGCTATCCCCTAGCGGGAAACACAGATACGCAGTATTTT. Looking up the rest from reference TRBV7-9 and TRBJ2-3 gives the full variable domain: DTGVSQNPRHKITKRGQNVTFRCDPISEHNRLYWYRQTLGQGPEFLTYFQNEAQLEKSRLLSDRFSAERPKGSFSTLEIQRTEQGDSAMYLCASSYPLAGNTDTQYFGPGTRLTVL.

CDR3 region: CSATSPTGELFF. The CDR3 nucleotides are TGCAGTGCCACCTCACCCACCGGGGAGCTGTTTTTT. The chain employs TRBV20-1 and TRBJ2-2; D remains ambiguous. Trimming shortened V by 6 bases and J by 4 bases, and 9 bases separated the two germline ends. This CDR3 has 12 residues. Looked up from germline, CDR1 is DFQATT and CDR2 is SNEGSKA (reference sequence).

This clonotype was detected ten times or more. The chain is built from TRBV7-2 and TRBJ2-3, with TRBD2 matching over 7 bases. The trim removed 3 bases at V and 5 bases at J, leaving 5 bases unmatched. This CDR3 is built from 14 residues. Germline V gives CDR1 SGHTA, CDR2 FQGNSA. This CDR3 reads CASSFVGGVDTQYF. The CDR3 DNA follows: TGTGCCAGCAGCTTTGTTGGGGGGGTAGATACGCAGTATTTT.

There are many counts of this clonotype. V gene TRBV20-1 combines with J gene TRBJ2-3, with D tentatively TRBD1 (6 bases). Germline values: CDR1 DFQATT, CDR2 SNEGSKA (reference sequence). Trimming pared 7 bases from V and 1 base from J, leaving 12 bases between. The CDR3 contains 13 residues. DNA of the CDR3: TGCAGTGTCCCGACAGGTGGCACAGATACGCAGTATTTT. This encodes CSVPTGGTDTQYF.

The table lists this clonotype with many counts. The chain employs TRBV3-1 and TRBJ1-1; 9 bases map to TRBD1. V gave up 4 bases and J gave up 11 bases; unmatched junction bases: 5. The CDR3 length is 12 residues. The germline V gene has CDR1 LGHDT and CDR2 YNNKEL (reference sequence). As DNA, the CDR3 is TGTGCCAGCAGCCGCCGGGACAGGGAGGCTTTCTTT. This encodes CASSRRDREAFF.

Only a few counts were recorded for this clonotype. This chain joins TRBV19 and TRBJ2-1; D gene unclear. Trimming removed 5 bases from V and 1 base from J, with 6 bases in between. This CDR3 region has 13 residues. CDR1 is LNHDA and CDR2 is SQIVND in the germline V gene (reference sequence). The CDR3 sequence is CASSVRSYNEQFF. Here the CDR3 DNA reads TGTGCCAGTAGTGTACGGTCCTACAATGAGCAGTTCTTC.

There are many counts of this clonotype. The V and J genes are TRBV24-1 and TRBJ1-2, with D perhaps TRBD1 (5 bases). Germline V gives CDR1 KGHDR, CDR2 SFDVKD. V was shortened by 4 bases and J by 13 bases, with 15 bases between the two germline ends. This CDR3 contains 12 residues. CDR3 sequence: CATSDPGIGATF. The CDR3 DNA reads TGTGCCACCAGTGACCCCGGGATTGGGGCCACCTTC.

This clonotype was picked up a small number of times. CDR3 DNA: TGTGCCAGCAGCTTAGTAGTTGGGCTATTGGGTGAGCAGTTCTTC. Its protein product is CASSLVVGLLGEQFF. The chain links TRBV7-2 to TRBJ2-1, with D unresolved. The CDR3 is 15 residues long. Trimming cost V 1 base and J 9 bases, with 16 bases left between them. Germline V gives CDR1 SGHTA, CDR2 FQGNSA.

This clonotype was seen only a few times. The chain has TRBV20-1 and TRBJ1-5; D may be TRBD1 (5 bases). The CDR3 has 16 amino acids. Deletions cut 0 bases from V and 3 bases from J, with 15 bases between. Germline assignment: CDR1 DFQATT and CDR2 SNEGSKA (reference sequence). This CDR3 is CSAREIGAPLNQPQHF. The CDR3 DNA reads TGCAGTGCTAGAGAAATCGGGGCTCCCCTCAATCAGCCCCAGCATTTT.

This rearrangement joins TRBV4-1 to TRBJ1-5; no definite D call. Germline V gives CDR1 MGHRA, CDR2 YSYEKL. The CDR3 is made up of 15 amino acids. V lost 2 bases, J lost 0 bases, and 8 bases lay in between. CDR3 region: CASSQQENSNQPQHF. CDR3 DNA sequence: TGCGCCAGCAGCCAACAGGAAAATAGCAATCAGCCCCAGCATTTT.

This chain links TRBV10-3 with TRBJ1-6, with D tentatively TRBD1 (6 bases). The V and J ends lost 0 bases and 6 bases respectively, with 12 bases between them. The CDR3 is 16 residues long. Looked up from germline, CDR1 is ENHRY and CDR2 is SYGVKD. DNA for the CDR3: TGTGCCATCAGTGAGTCTCAGGGGCCGGGTAATTCACCCCTCCACTTT. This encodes CAISESQGPGNSPLHF.